This record covers a single T cell receptor (beta chain). Its antigen is currently unknown. This CDR3 contains 14 residues. J was trimmed by 3 bases and V by 5 bases; bases with no gene match: 5. Germline values: CDR1 SGDLS, CDR2 YYNGEE. The PCR contained 60 Vbeta and 13 Jbeta primers. Using immunoSEQ multiplex PCR, the repertoire was profiled, and TCRdb retains in-frame clones only, with some absent. Here the sample spans some 120,000 clones, around 84% being singletons. The entry originates in a study of cytomegalovirus exposure and HLA in healthy donors. Study-level points and caveats: A later analysis reported that several of the most significant clusters appeared to be linked to common viral pathogens, among them Epstein-Barr virus.

This clonotype was obtained from a young man in good health and CMV-seronegative. Sequencing was carried out using PBMCs. This chain uses TRBV9 with TRBJ2-7, with 10 bases matching TRBD1. CDR3 amino acids: CASSAGTGVYEQYF. The CDR3 nucleotides read TGTGCCAGCAGTGCCGGGACAGGGGTCTACGAGCAGTACTTC.